A selection of T cell receptor beta chains follows, all from one sample in a study of graft-versus-host responses after intestinal transplantation. Profiled with immunoSEQ multiplex PCR; TCRdb holds only in-frame clones, not every one. The sample holds over 60,000 clones, roughly 89% seen once. Sequencing was performed on ileum tissue, taken more than 350 days after transplant. The source of these receptors is a human patient who received an intestinal transplant, so some T cells may come from the graft donor. Each CDR3 is given without its conserved first and last residue. D genes are given only for firm matches.

D gene: -
J gene: TRBJ1-3
V gene: TRBV11-2
CDR3 protein: ASSSAPSRGLSGNTIY

D gene: -
J gene: -
V gene: TRBV1
CDR3 protein: TSSHATGTGVCYEQY

D gene: -
J gene: TRBJ1-2
V gene: TRBV5-6
CDR3 protein: ASSSRILKQGTYGYT

D gene: -
J gene: TRBJ2-7
V gene: TRBV19
CDR3 protein: ASGEIYEQY

D gene: -
J gene: TRBJ1-2
V gene: TRBV28
CDR3 protein: ASSTPRVWRGTGLNYGYT

D gene: TRBD2
J gene: TRBJ2-3
V gene: TRBV28
CDR3 protein: ASSYGIAGTRGDTQY

D gene: -
J gene: TRBJ2-1
V gene: TRBV7-2
CDR3 protein: ATTDYRGVVEQF

D gene: TRBD2
J gene: TRBJ2-1
V gene: TRBV11-3
CDR3 protein: ASMGEGNEQF

D gene: -
J gene: TRBJ1-1
V gene: TRBV11-1
CDR3 protein: ASSLSVNTEAF

D gene: -
J gene: TRBJ2-7
V gene: TRBV2
CDR3 protein: ASSDYGENYEQY

D gene: TRBD2
J gene: TRBJ2-2
V gene: TRBV7-3
CDR3 protein: ASSFSGNGTGELL

D gene: TRBD1
J gene: TRBJ2-7
V gene: TRBV7-2
CDR3 protein: ASSPTGTGAAYEQY

D gene: -
J gene: TRBJ1-1
V gene: TRBV6-4
CDR3 protein: ASSLAANTEAF

D gene: -
J gene: TRBJ2-1
V gene: TRBV13
CDR3 protein: ASTRSIQEANEQF

D gene: TRBD1
J gene: TRBJ1-4
V gene: TRBV11-2
CDR3 protein: ASSLYRGPPNEKLF

D gene: -
J gene: TRBJ1-2
V gene: TRBV5-1
CDR3 protein: ASSPPGDGYT

D gene: -
J gene: TRBJ2-1
V gene: TRBV5-1
CDR3 protein: ASSLGSSYNEQF

D gene: -
J gene: TRBJ2-7
V gene: TRBV28
CDR3 protein: ASSLDTGGDWYEQY

D gene: TRBD2
J gene: TRBJ2-3
V gene: TRBV5-4
CDR3 protein: ASSLDAGGSDTQY

D gene: TRBD2
J gene: TRBJ2-7
V gene: TRBV6-6
CDR3 protein: ASSYSRGGNEQY

D gene: -
J gene: TRBJ1-5
V gene: TRBV6-5
CDR3 protein: ASSYSHSNQPQH

D gene: -
J gene: TRBJ2-1
V gene: TRBV2
CDR3 protein: ASSEEGGRIRNEQF

D gene: -
J gene: TRBJ2-7
V gene: TRBV10-2
CDR3 protein: ASSPINYEQY

D gene: -
J gene: TRBJ1-4
V gene: TRBV4-1
CDR3 protein: ASTVTRGEKLF

D gene: -
J gene: TRBJ2-3
V gene: TRBV4-2
CDR3 protein: ASSQDRAGLCADTQY

D gene: TRBD1
J gene: TRBJ2-3
V gene: TRBV9
CDR3 protein: ASSRTGGTDTQY

D gene: -
J gene: TRBJ2-1
V gene: TRBV14
CDR3 protein: ASSQDRMSSYNEQF

D gene: -
J gene: TRBJ2-7
V gene: TRBV5-4
CDR3 protein: ASSLEGPGTGEQY

D gene: -
J gene: TRBJ2-2
V gene: TRBV6-1
CDR3 protein: ASTSLKELF

D gene: TRBD1
J gene: TRBJ1-3
V gene: TRBV2
CDR3 protein: ASKLNRGSGNTIY

D gene: -
J gene: TRBJ2-2
V gene: TRBV5-1
CDR3 protein: ASSLRPASGSGELF

D gene: -
J gene: TRBJ2-3
V gene: TRBV27
CDR3 protein: ASSLWGSTDTQY

D gene: -
J gene: TRBJ1-1
V gene: TRBV5-1
CDR3 protein: ASSSTGQNTEAF

D gene: -
J gene: TRBJ1-4
V gene: TRBV12-5
CDR3 protein: ASGLDYGATNEKLF

D gene: -
J gene: TRBJ2-4
V gene: TRBV11-2
CDR3 protein: ASSLDGLLAKNIQY

D gene: -
J gene: TRBJ1-2
V gene: TRBV5-5
CDR3 protein: ASSPGHPYGYT

D gene: -
J gene: -
V gene: TRBV19
CDR3 protein: ASRGVYEQY

D gene: -
J gene: TRBJ2-5
V gene: TRBV6-5
CDR3 protein: ASSTGTIETQY

D gene: -
J gene: TRBJ2-1
V gene: TRBV6-5
CDR3 protein: ASSEDLSYNEQF

D gene: -
J gene: TRBJ2-3
V gene: TRBV6-6
CDR3 protein: ASSYSWADTQY

D gene: TRBD1
J gene: TRBJ1-5
V gene: TRBV4-2
CDR3 protein: ASRLRDRVDQPQH

D gene: -
J gene: TRBJ1-1
V gene: TRBV6-1
CDR3 protein: ASSESTGSEAF

D gene: TRBD2
J gene: TRBJ2-7
V gene: TRBV29-1
CDR3 protein: SVEPGTSGGNYEQY

D gene: -
J gene: TRBJ1-3
V gene: TRBV6-5
CDR3 protein: ASSLRSSSGNTIY

D gene: -
J gene: TRBJ1-2
V gene: TRBV6-4
CDR3 protein: ASSDSRGYT

D gene: -
J gene: TRBJ2-1
V gene: TRBV28
CDR3 protein: ASSLSPATANEQF

D gene: -
J gene: TRBJ1-1
V gene: TRBV9
CDR3 protein: ASSSHRETEAF

D gene: TRBD1
J gene: TRBJ1-2
V gene: TRBV4-1
CDR3 protein: ASSAQGAYGYT

D gene: -
J gene: TRBJ2-7
V gene: TRBV7-9
CDR3 protein: AGSPNYEQY

D gene: TRBD1
J gene: TRBJ2-1
V gene: TRBV7-9
CDR3 protein: ASRQGQNWVEQF

D gene: -
J gene: TRBJ2-1
V gene: TRBV2
CDR3 protein: ASSEAFWSSDKGQF

D gene: -
J gene: TRBJ2-1
V gene: TRBV7-3
CDR3 protein: ASSYIAPSSYNEQF

D gene: TRBD2
J gene: TRBJ2-5
V gene: TRBV4-2
CDR3 protein: ASSRGLWQAGEETQY

D gene: TRBD1
J gene: TRBJ1-2
V gene: TRBV18
CDR3 protein: ASSDKTGGYT

D gene: TRBD1
J gene: TRBJ1-2
V gene: TRBV5-1
CDR3 protein: ASSGTVYGYT